This record concerns one T cell receptor (beta chain) sequence. The clone's antigen remains unknown. Base qualities were left out, and no much larger clone turns up one base away. The time point label of this sample denotes: baseline before first vaccination. Samples from vaccinated people were obtained from the UK trials COV001 and COV002, which included a single-blind randomized controlled phase 2/3 trial of AZD1222 (ChAdOx1 nCoV-19) in healthy adults. For TCRbeta chain sequencing, PBMC samples were collected from trial participants at day 0 and at day 28 after the second dose. V is clipped by 0 bases and J by 6 bases, and the sequence between their germline boundaries is 9 bases long. The CDR3 runs 15 amino acids, cysteine and phenylalanine included. Only CDR3 DNA is held: 45 bases, read in frame from base 1. Based on the germline V gene, the CDR1 and CDR2 sequences are MGHRA and YSYEKL. This entry belongs to a study of T cell responses to AZD1222 COVID-19 vaccine (dated by TCRdb to the early 2020s). Regarding the complete study: AZD1222 recipients with second doses at about 4 weeks or about 12 weeks were pooled, because spike-specific TCR depth and breadth did not differ between schedules. A total of under 250 trial participants underwent TCR sequencing, of whom about 200 had received two doses of AZD1222 and about 25 had received two doses of the MenACWY control vaccine. Trial participants were enrolled into age subgroups of 18-55, 56-69 and 70-plus years, which contained 148, 28 and 57 TCR-sequenced participants, respectively. General conclusions and limits of the study: The 56-69-year group was small, and its depth increase did not reach significance, likely because of low power. Conclusions about previously exposed vaccinees are limited because only five to seven AZD1222 recipients were SARS-CoV-2 seropositive at baseline. Spike-specific TCR breadth and depth rose significantly after two AZD1222 doses compared with day 0 and with MenACWY recipients. Participants were mostly white British and included more females than males, and it was suggested by the authors that clonal diversity may have been underestimated. The whole spike protein was spanned by vaccine-associated CD4 TCRs, and dominant responses were seen in regions 160-218 and 743-854. Because no day 14 peak-response samples were available, the repertoires could be characterized only after the peak T cell response. Nearly half of unique spike-specific TCRs reportedly recognized epitopes outside regions mutated in the B.1.351 and B.1.1.7 variants.

The CDR3 regions of human TCRbeta chains were subjected to immunosequencing. Turning to the authors' computational methods: Repertoire TCRs were matched against a reference library of SARS-CoV-2-specific TCRs generated with the MIRA antigen-specificity platform. Breadth was defined as the fraction of unique TCRs that were SARS-CoV-2-associated. Depth was defined as the fraction of total T cells that were SARS-CoV-2-associated. Using the MIRA data, each spike-specific TCR was assigned both to the spike region to which the TCR was reactive and to a CD4 or CD8 class. Log10-transformed breadth and depth values were compared by one-way ANOVA with Sidak's multiple comparisons tests. The immuneACCESS repertoire file appears here via TCRdb, limited to in-frame rearrangements. These files lack a portion of the clones; in checked studies, under half of the deficit traces to unresolved V genes, and the cause of the others is not known. Clonal size and the V and J genes are those of that table, whereas D and trimming came from the DNA. This sample gives over 95,000 clones in total; about 85% of them show up just once. Together, the top ten hold roughly 2.9% of the sample.

The receptor comes from an adult in good health. The chain joins TRBV4-1 to TRBJ1-6; the D gene is unclear. The source material was peripheral blood, sampled on day 0 of AZD1222 vaccination. Here is the DNA: TGCGCCAGCAGCCAAGACTGGCTGGGTAATTCACCCCTCCACTTT. Its product reads: CASSQDWLGNSPLHF.